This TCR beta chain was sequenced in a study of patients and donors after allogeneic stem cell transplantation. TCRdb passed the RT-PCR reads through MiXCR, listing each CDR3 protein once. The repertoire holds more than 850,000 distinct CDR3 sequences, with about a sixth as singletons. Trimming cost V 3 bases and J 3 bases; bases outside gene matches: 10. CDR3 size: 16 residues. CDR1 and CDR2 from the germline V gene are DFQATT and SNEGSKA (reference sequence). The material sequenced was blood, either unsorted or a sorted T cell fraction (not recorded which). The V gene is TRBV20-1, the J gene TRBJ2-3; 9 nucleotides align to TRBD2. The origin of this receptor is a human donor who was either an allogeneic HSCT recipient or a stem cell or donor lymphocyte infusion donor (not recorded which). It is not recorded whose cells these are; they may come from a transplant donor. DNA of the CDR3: TGCAGTGCTAGTGGAGCCTTGCGGGGGGGGACAGATACGCAGTATTTT. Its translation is CSASGALRGGTDTQYF.